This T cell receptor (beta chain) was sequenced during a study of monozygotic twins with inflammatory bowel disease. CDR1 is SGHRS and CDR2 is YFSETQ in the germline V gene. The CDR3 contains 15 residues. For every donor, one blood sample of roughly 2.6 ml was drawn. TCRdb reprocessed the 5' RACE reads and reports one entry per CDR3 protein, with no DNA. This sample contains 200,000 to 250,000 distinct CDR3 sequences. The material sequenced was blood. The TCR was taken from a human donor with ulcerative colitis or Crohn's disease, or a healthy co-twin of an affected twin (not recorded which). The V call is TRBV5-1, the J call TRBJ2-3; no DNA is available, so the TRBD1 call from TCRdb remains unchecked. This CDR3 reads CASSGPDRGTDTQYF.